This T cell receptor (beta chain) emerged from a study of shared clonotypes between healthy human individuals. Study-wide findings and caveats: Non-shared clonotypes had lower generation probabilities than those shared by all four donors. Compared with memory subsets, naive subsets generally had larger estimated richness. Clonotype sharing among donors, it was expected, would be affected by sequencing depth.

Concerning this clone itself: Its target is unknown.

CDR1 LNHDA and CDR2 SQIVND come from the germline V gene (reference sequence). Trimming shortened V by 4 bases and J by 6 bases, and 15 bases separated the two germline ends. The length of the CDR3 is 15 residues. In the sorted-subset replicate PCRs, 150 to 250 ng DNA, 25,000 to 35,000 T cell genomes, was used. The table came from immunoSEQ multiplex PCR; TCRdb's copy has only in-frame clones and leaves some out. This table has approximately 1,500,000 clones, around 98% appearing once. Sequencing was done on a sample of naive CD4+ T cells sorted from blood. Documented subset: CD45RA+ positively selected. The TCR sequence derives from a man aged 25-45 years in good health. The chain links TRBV19 to TRBJ1-4, with D maybe TRBD1 (5 bases). CDR3 coding DNA: TGTGCCAGTAGTACACAGACGGGGCCTTATGAAAAACTGTTTTTT. Its protein is CASSTQTGPYEKLFF. Variable domain in full (rest from reference TRBV19 and TRBJ1-4): DGGITQSPKYLFRKEGQNVTLSCEQNLNHDAMYWYRQDPGQGLRLIYYSQIVNDFQKGDIAEGYSVSREKKESFPLTVTSAQKNPTAFYLCASSTQTGPYEKLFFGSGTQLSVL.